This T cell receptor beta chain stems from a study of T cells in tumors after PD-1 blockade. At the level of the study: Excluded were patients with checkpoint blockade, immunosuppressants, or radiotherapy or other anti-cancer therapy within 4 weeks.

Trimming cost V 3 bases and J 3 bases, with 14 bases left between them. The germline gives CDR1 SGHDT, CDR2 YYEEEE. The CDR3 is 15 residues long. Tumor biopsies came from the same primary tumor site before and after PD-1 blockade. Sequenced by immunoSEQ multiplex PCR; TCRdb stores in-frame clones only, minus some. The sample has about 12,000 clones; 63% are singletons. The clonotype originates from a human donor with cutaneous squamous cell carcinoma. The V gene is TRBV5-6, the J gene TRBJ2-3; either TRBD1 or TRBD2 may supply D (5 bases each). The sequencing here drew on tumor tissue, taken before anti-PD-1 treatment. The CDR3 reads CASSSPGRETDTQYF. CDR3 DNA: TGTGCCAGCAGCTCTCCGGGACGCGAGACAGATACGCAGTATTTT.